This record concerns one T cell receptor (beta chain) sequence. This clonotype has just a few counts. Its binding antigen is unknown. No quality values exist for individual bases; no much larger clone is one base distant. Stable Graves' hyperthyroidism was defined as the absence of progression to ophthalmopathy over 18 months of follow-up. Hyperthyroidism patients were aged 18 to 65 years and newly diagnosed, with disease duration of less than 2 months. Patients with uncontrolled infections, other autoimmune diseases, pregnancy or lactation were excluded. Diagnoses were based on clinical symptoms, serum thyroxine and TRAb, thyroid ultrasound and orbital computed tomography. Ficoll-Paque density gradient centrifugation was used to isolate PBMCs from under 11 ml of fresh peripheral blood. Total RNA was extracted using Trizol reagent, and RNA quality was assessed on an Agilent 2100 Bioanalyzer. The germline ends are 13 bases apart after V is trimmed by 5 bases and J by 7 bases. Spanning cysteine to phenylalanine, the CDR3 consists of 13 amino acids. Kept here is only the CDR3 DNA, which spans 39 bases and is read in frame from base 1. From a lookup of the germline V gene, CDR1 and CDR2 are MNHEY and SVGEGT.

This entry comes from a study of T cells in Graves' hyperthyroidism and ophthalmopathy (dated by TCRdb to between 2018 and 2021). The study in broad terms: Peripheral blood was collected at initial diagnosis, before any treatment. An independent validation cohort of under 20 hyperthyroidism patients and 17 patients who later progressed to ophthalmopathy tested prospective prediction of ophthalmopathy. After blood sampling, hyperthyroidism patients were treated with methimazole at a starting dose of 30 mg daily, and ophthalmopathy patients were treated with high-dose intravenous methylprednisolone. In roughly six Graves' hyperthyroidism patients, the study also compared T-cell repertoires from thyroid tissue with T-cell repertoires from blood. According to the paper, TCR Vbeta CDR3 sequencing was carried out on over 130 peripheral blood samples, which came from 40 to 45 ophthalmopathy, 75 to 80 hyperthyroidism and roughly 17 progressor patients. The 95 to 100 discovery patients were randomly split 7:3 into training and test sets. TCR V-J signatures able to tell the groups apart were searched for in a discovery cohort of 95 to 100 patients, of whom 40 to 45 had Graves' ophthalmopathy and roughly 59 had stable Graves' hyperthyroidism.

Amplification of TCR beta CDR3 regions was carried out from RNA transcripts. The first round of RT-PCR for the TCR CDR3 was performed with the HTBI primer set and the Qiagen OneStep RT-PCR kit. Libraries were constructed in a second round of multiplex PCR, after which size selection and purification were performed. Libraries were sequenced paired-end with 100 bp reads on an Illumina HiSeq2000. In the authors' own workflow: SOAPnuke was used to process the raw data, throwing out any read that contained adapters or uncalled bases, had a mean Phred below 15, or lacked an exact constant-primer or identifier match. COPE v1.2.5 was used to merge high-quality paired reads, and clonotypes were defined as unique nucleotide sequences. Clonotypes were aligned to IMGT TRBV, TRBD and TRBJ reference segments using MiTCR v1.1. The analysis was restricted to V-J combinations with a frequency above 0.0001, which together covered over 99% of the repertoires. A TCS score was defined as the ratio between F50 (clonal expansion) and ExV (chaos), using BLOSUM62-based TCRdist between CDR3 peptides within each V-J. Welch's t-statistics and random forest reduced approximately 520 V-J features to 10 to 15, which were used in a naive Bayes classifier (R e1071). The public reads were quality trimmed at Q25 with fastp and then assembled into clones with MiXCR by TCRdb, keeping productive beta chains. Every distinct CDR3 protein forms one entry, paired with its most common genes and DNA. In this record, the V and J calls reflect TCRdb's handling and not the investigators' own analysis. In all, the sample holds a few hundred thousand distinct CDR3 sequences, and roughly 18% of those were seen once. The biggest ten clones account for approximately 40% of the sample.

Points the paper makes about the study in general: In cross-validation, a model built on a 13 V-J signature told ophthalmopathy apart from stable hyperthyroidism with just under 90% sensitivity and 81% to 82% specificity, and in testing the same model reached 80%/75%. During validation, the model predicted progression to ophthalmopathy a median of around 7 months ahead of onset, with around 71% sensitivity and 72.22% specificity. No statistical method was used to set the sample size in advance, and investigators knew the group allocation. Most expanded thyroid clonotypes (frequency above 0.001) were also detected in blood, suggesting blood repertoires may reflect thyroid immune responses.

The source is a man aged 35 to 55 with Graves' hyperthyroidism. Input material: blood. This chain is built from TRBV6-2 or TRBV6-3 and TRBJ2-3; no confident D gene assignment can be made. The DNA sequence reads TGTGCCAGCAGTCCCCGGCCCACCCATACGCAGTATTTT. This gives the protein CASSPRPTHTQYF.